This T cell receptor beta chain was found in a study of blood T cell repertoires in COVID-19. Study-wide context: Acute and convalescent COVID-19 samples came from the United States, Italy and Spain.

Using immunoSEQ multiplex PCR, the repertoire was profiled, and TCRdb retains in-frame clones only, with some absent. The repertoire holds roughly 430,000 clones, over 75% seen once, with roughly 1.4% in the top ten. Germline-derived CDR1 and CDR2 are LGHNA and YNFKEQ. The V end was cut by 0 bases, the J end by 2 bases, with 10 bases between. This CDR3 is built from 16 residues. A PCR-confirmed or clinician-diagnosed COVID-19 case had contacted exposed participants within 2 weeks of entry. This sequence was found in a woman under 30 who had been exposed to COVID-19. The sequenced sample consisted of PBMCs or T cells enriched from blood (not recorded which). This chain uses TRBV4-2 with TRBJ1-4; D uncertain. CDR3 DNA: TGTGCCAGCAGCCAAGAGAGTCCCAGGACTAATGAAAAACTGTTTTTT. It codes for CASSQESPRTNEKLFF.